Listed below are T cell receptor beta chains from one sample, sequenced in a study of blood T cell repertoires in COVID-19. Method: immunoSEQ multiplex PCR; TCRdb's copy keeps in-frame clones and lacks some. This sample carries around 330,000 clones, roughly nine tenths of them seen once, and the ten largest clones take 2% to 3%. Sequenced input: PBMCs or T cells enriched from blood (not recorded which). The receptors here all came from a man aged 55 to 70 who had recovered from COVID-19. Both conserved end residues are part of each CDR3. The D gene is left open where the match is weak. Clone size is stated in some rows and not others, as once, few, many or a class when expanded.

size,J,V,D,CDR3,DNA
few,TRBJ1-2,TRBV6-5,TRBD1,CASSYSQGQGAHGYTF,TGTGCCAGCAGTTACTCCCAGGGACAGGGGGCCCATGGCTACACCTTC
NA,TRBJ1-5,TRBV19,TRBD1,CASSIDQGGNQPQHF,TGTGCCAGTAGTATAGATCAGGGGGGCAATCAGCCCCAGCATTTT
NA,TRBJ2-7,TRBV24-1,NA,CATSGGGGSSYEQYF,TGTGCCACCAGTGGGGGAGGGGGTAGCTCCTACGAGCAGTACTTC
NA,TRBJ2-5,TRBV7-2,TRBD2,CASSSQRELPETQYF,TGTGCCAGCAGCTCCCAGCGGGAGCTCCCCGAGACCCAGTACTTC
NA,TRBJ1-2,TRBV27,TRBD1,CASRRNRGRKDGYTF,TGTGCCAGCAGACGAAACAGGGGGCGAAAGGATGGCTACACCTTC
NA,TRBJ2-1,TRBV27,NA,CASTLGGRHNEQFF,TGTGCCAGCACCTTGGGGGGGCGTCACAATGAGCAGTTCTTC
NA,TRBJ2-1,TRBV9,NA,CASSASGAGDNEQFF,TGTGCCAGCAGCGCGTCGGGGGCGGGAGACAATGAGCAGTTCTTC
NA,TRBJ1-1,TRBV29-1,NA,CSVEDRRGIGTEAFF,TGCAGCGTTGAAGATCGTCGGGGAATAGGCACTGAAGCTTTCTTT
NA,TRBJ1-1,TRBV7-8,TRBD1,CASSLADRVSTEAFF,TGTGCCAGCAGCTTAGCGGACAGGGTTTCCACTGAAGCTTTCTTT
NA,TRBJ1-5,TRBV12-3/TRBV12-4,NA,CASSFDRNQPQHF,TGTGCCAGCAGTTTTGACAGGAATCAGCCCCAGCATTTT
NA,TRBJ2-7,TRBV27,NA,CASSLFQGSEQYF,TGTGCCAGCAGTTTATTCCAGGGGAGCGAGCAGTACTTC
NA,TRBJ1-2,TRBV7-3,NA,CASSADSNAHKFYGYTF,TGTGCCAGCAGCGCGGATAGTAATGCGCATAAGTTCTATGGCTACACCTTC
NA,TRBJ1-4,TRBV4-2,NA,CASSQGRTEGKGEKLFF,TGTGCCAGCAGCCAAGGAAGGACAGAGGGAAAAGGGGAAAAACTGTTTTTT
NA,TRBJ2-2,TRBV7-6,TRBD2,CASSLGASGPNTGELFF,TGTGCCAGCAGCTTAGGAGCTAGCGGGCCGAACACCGGGGAGCTGTTTTTT
NA,TRBJ1-5,TRBV27,TRBD1,CASSRQGSGQPQHF,TGTGCCAGCAGCAGACAGGGTTCGGGACAGCCCCAGCATTTT
once,TRBJ2-1,TRBV24-1,TRBD2,CATSLAGTYNEQFF,TGTGCCACCAGTCTAGCGGGAACCTACAATGAGCAGTTCTTC
NA,TRBJ2-2,TRBV9,TRBD1,CASSVAQSRQGPGELFF,TGTGCCAGCAGCGTAGCTCAATCGAGACAGGGCCCCGGGGAGCTGTTTTTT
NA,TRBJ2-7,TRBV5-4,NA,CASSSQRVEVYEQYF,TGTGCCAGCAGCTCGCAGCGAGTGGAGGTTTACGAGCAGTACTTC
NA,TRBJ2-5,TRBV29-1,NA,CSVEWAGGYQETQYF,TGCAGCGTTGAATGGGCAGGGGGGTACCAAGAGACCCAGTACTTC
NA,TRBJ2-7,TRBV7-2,TRBD1,CASSQRQGPYEQYF,TGTGCCAGCAGCCAAAGACAGGGGCCGTACGAGCAGTACTTC
NA,TRBJ1-1,TRBV10-3,NA,CAISEGLTEAFF,TGTGCCATCAGTGAGGGACTGACAGAAGCTTTCTTT
NA,TRBJ1-1,TRBV12-3/TRBV12-4,NA,CASSLNRNTEAFF,TGTGCCAGCAGCCTTAACAGGAACACTGAAGCTTTCTTT
NA,TRBJ2-5,TRBV7-2,NA,CASSLAPPGLQGKTQYF,TGTGCCAGCAGCTTAGCGCCACCGGGGTTACAGGGAAAGACCCAGTACTTC
once,TRBJ2-7,TRBV5-1,TRBD2,CASSLAAGAYEQYF,TGCGCCAGCAGCTTGGCGGCGGGAGCCTACGAGCAGTACTTC
NA,TRBJ2-7,TRBV5-1,TRBD1,CASSLERTGGDEQYF,TGCGCCAGCAGCTTGGAACGGACAGGGGGCGACGAGCAGTACTTC
NA,TRBJ1-1,TRBV27,NA,CASSLYGFTEAFF,TGTGCCAGCAGTTTATACGGTTTTACTGAAGCTTTCTTT
NA,TRBJ2-3,TRBV5-1,TRBD1,CASSLGQGLTDTQYF,TGCGCCAGCAGCTTGGGACAGGGGTTGACAGATACGCAGTATTTT
NA,TRBJ2-5,TRBV5-1,TRBD2,CASSLAGTSLETQYF,TGCGCCAGCAGCTTGGCAGGGACTAGCTTGGAGACCCAGTACTTC
NA,TRBJ2-4,TRBV5-1,NA,CASSPIFGLATAKNIQYF,TGCGCCAGCAGTCCGATCTTTGGGCTAGCGACGGCCAAAAACATTCAGTACTTC
NA,TRBJ2-2,TRBV18,TRBD2,CASSPISGSRTGELFF,TGTGCCAGCTCACCCATAAGCGGGAGCCGCACCGGGGAGCTGTTTTTT
NA,TRBJ1-3,TRBV25-1,NA,CASSSARGSSGNTIYF,TGTGCCAGCAGTTCAGCCCGGGGAAGCTCTGGAAACACCATATATTTT
NA,TRBJ2-1,TRBV5-8,TRBD2,CASSSGLAVYNEQFF,TGTGCCAGCAGCTCAGGACTAGCAGTTTACAATGAGCAGTTCTTC
NA,TRBJ1-1,TRBV2,NA,CASRRRTGTEAFF,TGTGCCAGCAGGAGGCGGACGGGGACTGAAGCTTTCTTT
NA,TRBJ2-5,TRBV7-8,NA,CASSPGRRSVMGEETQYF,TGTGCCAGCAGCCCGGGTAGGAGGTCGGTGATGGGAGAGGAGACCCAGTACTTC
NA,TRBJ2-2,TRBV18,TRBD2,CASSPRSSSGGTNTGELFF,TGTGCCAGCTCACCACGCTCTTCTAGCGGGGGAACGAACACCGGGGAGCTGTTTTTT
NA,TRBJ1-3,TRBV30,NA,CACPTPGNTIYF,TGTGCCTGCCCGACTCCCGGAAACACCATATATTTT
once,TRBJ1-5,TRBV5-6,NA,CASSRGTHKSNQPQHF,TGTGCCAGCAGTCGGGGGACTCACAAGAGCAATCAGCCCCAGCATTTT
NA,TRBJ1-2,TRBV6-4,TRBD1,CASSDGRTGQGYTF,TGTGCCAGCAGTGATGGGAGGACAGGGCAAGGCTACACCTTC
NA,TRBJ1-1,TRBV28,TRBD1,CASRDPGWGTGNTEAFF,TGTGCCAGCAGAGACCCGGGTTGGGGGACAGGGAACACTGAAGCTTTCTTT
NA,TRBJ2-5,TRBV7-3,NA,CASSYTGSSETQYF,TGTGCCAGCAGCTACACAGGGTCCTCGGAGACCCAGTACTTC
NA,TRBJ1-1,TRBV7-9,NA,CASSIRGITEAFF,TGTGCCAGCAGCATCAGGGGTATAACTGAAGCTTTCTTT
NA,TRBJ1-2,TRBV5-6,NA,CASSFVENYGYTF,TGTGCCAGCAGCTTCGTAGAGAACTATGGCTACACCTTC
NA,TRBJ2-7,TRBV6-5,TRBD1,CASTQGTGVGEQYF,TGTGCCAGCACCCAAGGGACAGGAGTGGGTGAGCAGTACTTC
NA,TRBJ1-6,TRBV6-2/TRBV6-3,NA,CASSYSGTFNSPLHF,TGTGCCAGCAGTTACTCCGGGACATTTAATTCACCCCTCCACTTT
NA,TRBJ2-7,TRBV27,NA,CASSFKEPATYEQYF,TGTGCCAGCAGTTTCAAAGAACCAGCGACCTACGAGCAGTACTTC
NA,TRBJ1-2,TRBV25-1,TRBD1,CASSSSVEGGLSGYGYTF,TGTGCCAGCAGTTCCAGCGTGGAAGGGGGCCTGAGTGGCTATGGCTACACCTTC
NA,TRBJ2-1,TRBV5-1,NA,CASSALWEYHNEQFF,TGCGCCAGCAGCGCCCTTTGGGAGTACCACAATGAGCAGTTCTTC